Listed below are T cell receptor beta chains from one sample, sequenced in a study of shared clonotypes between healthy human individuals. Method: immunoSEQ multiplex PCR; TCRdb's copy keeps in-frame clones and lacks some. The sample comprises about 2.1 million clones, just under 95% of which are singletons, and 1.5% to 2% rests with the top ten. Specimen: naive CD8+ T cells from PBMCs. The origin of the receptors is a man between 18 and 35 years old in good health. Some clones in this sample may be carry-over from other donors' samples. The CDR3 runs from the conserved cysteine through the conserved F or W. A D gene is named only where the DNA matches it firmly. Where a row states a size, it is once, few, many or the class of an expanded clone; other rows omit it.

- | TRBJ2-2 | TRBV2 | - | TGTGCCAGCAGTGAATCCAGGGTGAACACCGGGGAGCTGTTTTTT | CASSESRVNTGELFF
- | TRBJ2-5 | TRBV15 | - | TGTGCCACCAGCAGAGGGGGAGTGCGGGAGACCCAGTACTTC | CATSRGGVRETQYF
- | TRBJ2-2 | TRBV25-1 | - | TGTGCCAGCACGGCGGGCCTGAACACCGGGGAGCTGTTTTTT | CASTAGLNTGELFF
TRBD1 | TRBJ1-1 | TRBV7-9 | - | TGTGCCAGCAGCCACCGGGACAGCCACAGCGAGAACACTGAAGCTTTCTTT | CASSHRDSHSENTEAFF
TRBD1 | TRBJ2-1 | TRBV11-2 | - | TGTGCCAGCAGCTTAGGCGTTCACAGGGGATACAATGAGCAGTTCTTC | CASSLGVHRGYNEQFF
TRBD1 | TRBJ1-2 | TRBV4-1 | - | TGCGCCAGCAGCCAAGAAAACCCGACAGGGAAGAACTATGGCTACACCTTC | CASSQENPTGKNYGYTF
TRBD2 | TRBJ2-7 | TRBV9 | - | TGTGCCAGCAGCGTAGGGGACTACAGCTCCTACGAGCAGTACTTC | CASSVGDYSSYEQYF
- | TRBJ2-6 | TRBV9 | - | TGTGCCAGCAGCGTACGAAATCGTCTTTCCGGGGCCAACGTCCTGACTTTC | CASSVRNRLSGANVLTF
- | TRBJ2-4 | TRBV27 | few | TGTGCCAGCACCGACAGGCAGTCGTACATTCAGTACTTC | CASTDRQSYIQYF
- | TRBJ2-2 | TRBV4-1 | - | TGCGCCAGCAGCCAAGGGTTGGGCCCAAACACCGGGGAGCTGTTTTTT | CASSQGLGPNTGELFF
- | TRBJ2-3 | TRBV13 | - | TGTGCCAGCAGCTTAGGCACGAGAACAGATACGCAGTATTTT | CASSLGTRTDTQYF
- | TRBJ1-2 | TRBV5-6 | - | TGTGCCAGCAGCCTAGGGCAGGGGCTTTATGGCTACACCTTC | CASSLGQGLYGYTF
- | TRBJ1-2 | TRBV15 | - | TGTGCCACCAGCAGCAGTGGTAAGGGGAACTATGGCTACACCTTC | CATSSSGKGNYGYTF
- | TRBJ1-1 | TRBV5-6 | - | TGTGCCAGCACCTTTGACAGTGGAGCCCCTGTGAACACTGAAGCTTTCTTT | CASTFDSGAPVNTEAFF
- | TRBJ1-5 | TRBV7-3 | - | TGTGCCAGCAGCGACGGACTGGCGGGCCCCCAGCATTTT | CASSDGLAGPQHF
- | TRBJ2-7 | TRBV4-3 | - | TGCGCCAGCAGCCAAAAGGTTGTACCCTCCTACGAGCAGTACTTC | CASSQKVVPSYEQYF
TRBD2 | TRBJ2-7 | TRBV19 | - | TGTGCCAGTAGTGCGCGGGCTAGCGGTGCCTACGAGCAGTACTTC | CASSARASGAYEQYF
- | TRBJ1-1 | TRBV28 | - | TGTGCCAGCAGCTCCCTGGGGTGGGGCACTGAAGCTTTCTTT | CASSSLGWGTEAFF
TRBD1 | TRBJ1-1 | TRBV11-2 | few | TGTGCCAGCAGCCCAACAGGGGCGGGCACTGAAGCTTTCTTT | CASSPTGAGTEAFF
- | TRBJ1-1 | TRBV6-5 | - | TGTGCCAGCTTGCCCTATCGGGAGGTGAACACTGAAGCTTTCTTT | CASLPYREVNTEAFF
TRBD2 | TRBJ2-1 | TRBV11-2 | once | TGTGCCAGCAGCTTAGGTAAACTAGCGGGAGGGCCCGATGAGCAGTTCTTC | CASSLGKLAGGPDEQFF
- | TRBJ2-1 | TRBV19 | - | TGTGCCAGTAGTATGCTCCCCAGGAGTGAGCAGTTCTTC | CASSMLPRSEQFF
- | TRBJ2-2 | TRBV9 | - | TGTGCCAGCAGCGTTTCTTTCGGGGAGCTGTTTTTT | CASSVSFGELFF
TRBD2 | TRBJ2-5 | TRBV27 | - | TGTGCCAGCACCTCTGGGGGGGGAGAGACCCAGTACTTC | CASTSGGGETQYF
- | TRBJ1-5 | TRBV19 | - | TGTGCCAGTAGTACTTATGAAGGCAATCAGCCCCAGCATTTT | CASSTYEGNQPQHF